The 27 T cell receptor beta chains listed next were all sequenced from one sample in a study of cytomegalovirus exposure and HLA in healthy donors. Primers: 60 Vbeta forward and 13 Jbeta reverse. Method: immunoSEQ multiplex PCR; TCRdb's copy keeps in-frame clones and lacks some. The sample lists 35,000 to 40,000 clones; about 53% were seen once. Source material: PBMCs. The receptors originated from a woman aged 40 to 50 in good health and CMV-seropositive.

There are a few counts of this clone. The chain links TRBV2 to TRBJ1-6, with D possibly matching TRBD1 (6 bases). The germline V gene has CDR1 SNHLY and CDR2 FYNNEI. The CDR3 has 15 residues. V was cut by 6 bases and J by 8 bases, with 17 bases left in between. The DNA for the CDR3 is TGTGCCAGCAGGGAATTCAGGGGTGACGATTCACCCCTCCACTTT. Protein product: CASREFRGDDSPLHF.

The chain uses TRBV4-3 and TRBJ2-7, with a weak D call TRBD1 (6 bases). CDR3 length: 14 residues. Trimming removed 5 bases from V and 4 bases from J, with 15 bases in between. Germline V gene lookup returns CDR1 LGHNA and CDR2 YSLEER. This chain's CDR3 is CASSWDIRQYEQYF. CDR3 in DNA: TGCGCCAGCAGCTGGGACATCAGGCAATACGAGCAGTACTTC.

This rearrangement joins TRBV5-1 to TRBJ2-7; no reliable D call. CDR1 and CDR2 from the germline V gene are SGHRS and YFSETQ. The V gene lost 4 bases and the J gene lost 6 bases, with 14 bases spanning the gap. The CDR3 length is 13 residues. CDR3 in amino acids: CASSPDGEGEQYF. CDR3 bases: TGCGCCAGCAGCCCCGACGGAGAAGGCGAGCAGTACTTC.

CDR3: CASSFGTGVEQYF. The CDR3 region has the DNA TGTGCCAGCAGCTTCGGGACAGGGGTGGAGCAGTACTTC. This chain joins TRBV5-6 and TRBJ2-7, with 10 bases identical to TRBD1. The CDR3 loop spans 13 amino acids. J was trimmed by 7 bases and V by 2 bases; bases with no gene match: 3. Germline values: CDR1 SGHDT, CDR2 YYEEEE.

This chain connects TRBV9 to TRBJ1-4; TRBD1 might be the D (6 bases). The CDR3 has 15 residues. Trimming stripped 0 bases from V and 7 bases from J, with 13 bases between. Germline assignment: CDR1 SGDLS and CDR2 YYNGEE. CDR3 DNA: TGTGCCAGCAGCGTAGCGGGGGGGCTCCGTGAAAAACTGTTTTTT. Translating it yields CASSVAGGLREKLFF. Complete variable domain (other parts from reference TRBV9 and TRBJ1-4): DSGVTQTPKHLITATGQRVTLRCSPRSGDLSVYWYQQSLDQGLQFLIQYYNGEERAKGNILERFSAQQFPDLHSELNLSSLELGDSALYFCASSVAGGLREKLFFGSGTQLSVL.

The chain links TRBV5-8 to TRBJ1-5; no definite D call. Germline CDR1 SGHTS, CDR2 YDEGEE. This CDR3 has 14 residues. Trimming left V 0 bases short and J 0 bases short, with 4 bases between. For the CDR3, the DNA is TGTGCCAGCAGCTTGGGAGTTAGCAATCAGCCCCAGCATTTT. Translating gives CASSLGVSNQPQHF.

The V and J genes are TRBV27 and TRBJ2-7; a possible D gene is TRBD2 (6 bases). V lost 2 bases and J 3 bases, leaving 11 bases between the germline ends. Germline V CDR1 and CDR2: MNHEY, SMNVEV (reference sequence). CDR3 size: 14 residues. For the CDR3, the DNA is TGTGCCAGCAGTTTAAGACGGGAGTACTACGAGCAGTACTTC. Amino acid sequence: CASSLRREYYEQYF.

This chain connects TRBV28 to TRBJ2-5; the match to TRBD1 covers 8 bases. The J call could be wrong; TRBJ2-7 is a better fit for the DNA end. The CDR3 is made up of 12 amino acids. Germline V gene data show CDR1 as MDHEN and CDR2 as SYDVKM. CDR3 DNA: TGTGCCACAACAGGGGGCTCCTACGAGCAGTACTTC. Translated: CATTGGSYEQYF.

This sequence joins TRBV28 and TRBJ1-1, with 8 bases matching TRBD1. Germline-derived CDR1 and CDR2 are MDHEN and SYDVKM. The CDR3 extends over 13 amino acids. The junction had 5 bases not matched to a gene; V was cut back by 8 bases and J by 3 bases. CDR3 sequence reads: CASGTGYHTEAFF. The DNA for the CDR3 is TGTGCCAGCGGGACAGGATACCACACTGAAGCTTTCTTT.

CDR3 residues: CASSQVAGTVEETQYF. CDR3 DNA: TGTGCCAGCAGCCAGGTGGCCGGGACAGTGGAAGAGACCCAGTACTTC. V gene TRBV4-2 combines with J gene TRBJ2-5; 7 nucleotides match TRBD1. V trimming: 3 bases; J trimming: 3 bases; junction bases outside the gene matches: 10. The germline V gene has CDR1 LGHNA and CDR2 YNFKEQ. This CDR3 is 16 amino acids long.

The chain uses TRBV19 and TRBJ2-3; unclear D gene. The germline V gene has CDR1 LNHDA and CDR2 SQIVND (reference sequence). The ends were cut back, 4 bases at V and 0 bases at J, with 8 bases in the middle. CDR3 length: 14 amino acids. CDR3 DNA sequence: TGTGCCAGTAGTAGGCCACCAAGCACAGATACGCAGTATTTT. Translating it yields CASSRPPSTDTQYF.

The chain recombines TRBV7-8 with TRBJ1-3; perhaps TRBD1 as D (5 bases). The germline CDR1 and CDR2 sequences are SGHVS and FQNEAQ. The CDR3 contains 15 residues. The V end lost 1 base, the J end lost 4 bases, and 11 bases lay between the germline ends. CDR3 DNA sequence: TGTGCCAGCAGCTTAGTTCGCGCAGGGGGAAACACCATATATTTT. Protein product: CASSLVRAGGNTIYF.

This clone turned up a few times. The chain has TRBV5-4 and TRBJ2-4; TRBD2 might be the D (5 bases). CDR3 size: 14 residues. Between the trimmed V and J ends, which lost 4 bases and 0 bases, there was a span of 8 bases. Germline CDR1 reads SGHNT; CDR2 reads YYREEE (reference sequence). The CDR3 sequence is CASSDGLAKNIQYF. The CDR3 coding sequence is TGTGCCAGCAGCGATGGACTAGCCAAAAACATTCAGTACTTC.

CDR3 loop: CASSYGQGRGEQFF. For the CDR3, the DNA is TGTGCCAGCAGCTATGGACAGGGGCGGGGTGAGCAGTTCTTC. The chain recombines TRBV7-2 with TRBJ2-1; 9 positions match TRBD1. J gave up 9 bases and V 4 bases, and 7 bases lay outside the gene matches. Looked up from germline, CDR1 is SGHTA and CDR2 is FQGNSA. The CDR3 consists of 14 residues.

The rearrangement joins TRBV5-1 to TRBJ2-7; 11 bases match TRBD1. CDR3 length: 15 amino acids. V was clipped by 3 bases and J by 3 bases; unmatched bases: 5. Germline lookup yields CDR1 SGHRS and CDR2 YFSETQ. The CDR3 region has the DNA TGCGCCAGCAGCTCCCGGACAGGGGGCTTCTACGAGCAGTACTTC. This translates into CASSSRTGGFYEQYF.

This chain links TRBV7-2 with TRBJ1-5, with D tentatively TRBD1 (5 bases). The V end was cut by 3 bases, the J end by 4 bases, with 13 bases between. This CDR3 is 15 amino acids long. Germline lookup yields CDR1 SGHTA and CDR2 FQGNSA. CDR3 amino acids: CASSFRGLRNQPQHF. The CDR3 nucleotides are TGTGCCAGCAGCTTCCGGGGGTTACGGAATCAGCCCCAGCATTTT.

The CDR3 reads CASSQGFPRPNSPLHF. The CDR3 DNA sequence: TGCGCCAGCAGCCAAGGATTTCCCAGGCCAAATTCACCCCTCCACTTT. The J gene is TRBJ1-6, the V gene TRBV4-1; unclear D gene. Deletions cut 1 base from V and 7 bases from J, with 14 bases between. The germline V gene encodes CDR1 MGHRA and CDR2 YSYEKL. The CDR3 is made up of 16 amino acids.

The chain uses TRBV7-3 and TRBJ2-3; the D gene is possibly TRBD2 (6 bases). CDR3 length: 13 residues. V was trimmed by 8 bases and J by 3 bases, leaving 12 bases between them. From germline, CDR1 is SGHTA and CDR2 FQGTGA. The CDR3 here is CASSDGGTDTQYF. The CDR3 coding sequence is TGTGCCAGCTCAGACGGGGGAACAGATACGCAGTATTTT.

This clone came up a few times. The genes are TRBV5-1 and TRBJ2-1; 10 nucleotides agree with TRBD2. This CDR3 is 18 amino acids long. J lost 4 bases, V lost 4 bases, and 14 bases had no gene match. Germline V gene sequence: CDR1 SGHRS, CDR2 YFSETQ. The CDR3 DNA sequence: TGCGCCAGCAGCCTCGGGCTTAGCGGGGGGACCTTGTACAATGAGCAGTTCTTC. It translates to CASSLGLSGGTLYNEQFF.

There are a few counts of this clone. V and J are TRBV7-2 and TRBJ2-1; D is unclear. V lost 1 base and J 0 bases, leaving 10 bases between the germline ends. Germline V CDR1 and CDR2: SGHTA, FQGNSA. The CDR3 has 16 residues. The CDR3 DNA reads as TGTGCCAGCAGCTTAGATGTGAGTAGCTCCTACAATGAGCAGTTCTTC. It codes for CASSLDVSSSYNEQFF.

The V call is TRBV5-6, the J call TRBJ1-3; TRBD1 matches at 7 bases. This CDR3 is built from 14 residues. Trimming took 4 bases from V and 3 from J; bases not matched to a gene: 4. Germline V lookup: CDR1 SGHDT, CDR2 YYEEEE. This chain's CDR3 is CASSDREYGNTIYF. The DNA of the CDR3 is TGTGCCAGCAGCGACAGGGAATATGGAAACACCATATATTTT.

The chain couples TRBV19 to TRBJ1-6, with D possibly matching TRBD1 (5 bases). CDR1 LNHDA and CDR2 SQIVND come from the germline V gene (reference sequence). The CDR3 is 13 residues long. The V end was cut by 3 bases, the J end by 13 bases, with 13 bases between. The CDR3 loop reads CASSIVTGDPLHF. The DNA of the CDR3 is TGTGCCAGTAGTATTGTGACGGGGGATCCCCTCCACTTT.

This rearrangement joins TRBV2 to TRBJ2-7, with unresolved D. Germline V gives CDR1 SNHLY, CDR2 FYNNEI. Trimming shortened V by 7 bases and J by 2 bases, and 15 bases separated the two germline ends. This CDR3 contains 14 residues. The CDR3 nucleotides are TGTGCCAGCACCGAGTCTTGGGCAGCCTACGAGCAGTACTTC. Translated, it gives CASTESWAAYEQYF.

This chain connects TRBV5-1 to TRBJ1-1; D is perhaps TRBD1 (6 bases). With 7 bases removed from V and 4 bases from J, the gap between germline ends came to 14 bases. The CDR3 runs 13 residues. Germline lookup yields CDR1 SGHRS and CDR2 YFSETQ. The CDR3 loop is CASGTIGSTEAFF. The CDR3 DNA reads as TGCGCCAGCGGGACAATAGGGAGCACTGAAGCTTTCTTT.

This clone was observed once. This chain uses TRBV19 with TRBJ2-7, with TRBD1 as a possible D gene (6 bases). The CDR3 is 14 residues long. V lost 5 bases and J lost 0, with 11 bases in between. Germline V gives CDR1 LNHDA, CDR2 SQIVND (reference sequence). The CDR3 loop is CASSVGTNSYEQYF. For the CDR3, the DNA is TGTGCCAGTAGTGTAGGGACAAACTCCTACGAGCAGTACTTC.

This chain joins TRBV6-1 and TRBJ1-1; D is ambiguous. Trimming stripped 0 bases from V and 0 bases from J, with 8 bases between. The CDR3 sequence is 15 residues long. The germline V gene encodes CDR1 MNHNS and CDR2 SASEGT. The CDR3 bases are TGTGCCAGCAGTGAAGCCGGGGAGATGAACACTGAAGCTTTCTTT. Protein sequence: CASSEAGEMNTEAFF.

This clone was found a few times. The gene calls are TRBV19 and TRBJ1-2; tentative D call: TRBD1 (5 bases). The CDR3 has 11 amino acids. Germline V gene lookup returns CDR1 LNHDA and CDR2 SQIVND (reference sequence). CDR3 sequence: CNGGTGYGYTF. CDR3 sequence (DNA): TGTAATGGGGGGACTGGCTATGGCTACACCTTC.